One T cell receptor (beta chain) is described in this entry. Its antigen remains unidentified. Per-base qualities were not stored, and no clone one base away is much larger. TCRbeta CDR3 regions were amplified from genomic DNA using the immunoSEQ Assay, a bias-controlled multiplex PCR. The original pipeline was this. The number of nucleated cells in each sample was estimated from the amplification of reference gene primers within the assay. To quantify the absolute abundance of each unique TCRbeta CDR3 rearrangement, sequence reads were collapsed and filtered. Productive Simpson clonality was computed per sample as the square root of Simpson's diversity index over productive rearrangements. TCRdb took over this immuneACCESS table, retaining in-frame rearrangements with V and J assigned. Such tables are incomplete; in checked studies, under half of the missing clones stem from an unresolved V gene, and the remainder is unexplained. That table furnishes V, J and clone size, whereas the DNA furnished D and trimming. This sample comprises about 240,000 clones, about 85% of them detected only once. In total, the top ten clones hold 7.2% of the sample.

These data originate in a study of blood T cell repertoires in COVID-19 (TCRdb year 2020). At the level of the whole study: Samples from collaborators originated in the United States, Italy and Spain and spanned both the acute and convalescent phases of COVID-19. The prospective study material was composed of cDNA or gDNA derived from T cells, B-cell-depleted T cells, or PBMCs. Nearly every sample came with metadata listing a de-identified subject ID, COVID-19 status, age in years and sex. The samples were drawn from two sources: the first 160 participants of the ongoing ImmuneRACE study, and 1,000 to 1,500 subjects contributed by 6 global collaborators. Where available, HLA class I and class II types were obtained from metadata supplied by the sample provider rather than from assay-based typing. Subjects who had been exposed to COVID-19, were actively infected with it, or had recovered from it provided the deeply sampled blood TCRbeta repertoires that made up the dataset. A freely available public database, intended as a resource for researchers studying the immune response to SARS-CoV-2, is where the repertoires were released.

The paper's findings and limits, for the study overall: Clinical and demographic metadata were provided uncurated, with the amount varying by source and participant.

Cut back by 4 bases and 7 bases, the V and J ends lie 15 bases apart. There are 14 amino acids in the CDR3, from cysteine to phenylalanine inclusive. CDR3 DNA is the only sequence kept; it has 42 bases, read in frame from the first base. CDR1 and CDR2, looked up from the germline V gene, are SGHRS and YFSETQ. Another Seattle source contributed samples from volunteer blood donors who had recovered from COVID-19. Whole blood was collected in K2EDTA tubes by collaborating institutions according to the institutions' own protocols. For TCRbeta analysis, collaborator samples were shipped as frozen whole blood, as isolated PBMCs, or as DNA extracted from either sample type.

The rearrangement joined TRBV5-1 to TRBJ2-4; 6 matching bases give a weak D call of TRBD1. The sequence came from a man in his sixties who had recovered from COVID-19. The sequenced material came from peripheral blood. DNA sequence: TGCGCCAGCAGCAACCGGGACACTCTTAACATTCAGTACTTC. Its protein reads: CASSNRDTLNIQYF.